The 24 T cell receptor beta chains below all came from one sample that was sequenced in a study of naive and memory T cell subsets. Study outcomes and limitations: Naive repertoires, especially CD8, held a few larger clonotypes, possibly memory cells re-expressing CD45RA.

These TCRs' antigens remain unknown. An equimolar mix of two oligonucleotides served as the beta constant-region primer for TRBC1 and TRBC2. Nested alpha and beta constant-region primers with the SP2 primer drove four PCR rounds on ligated cDNA. TCRdb recomputed calls from the UMI-ligation and nested PCR reads with MiXCR, one row per CDR3 protein. The sample lists over 110,000 distinct CDR3 sequences, roughly a fifth occurring once. The sequencing input was naive CD8+ T cells from blood. The receptor set was obtained from a human donor in good health.

The V gene is TRBV29-1, the J gene TRBJ2-3, with TRBD2 matching over 12 bases. Germline CDR1 SQVTM, CDR2 ANQGSEA. V was clipped by 7 bases and J by 0 bases; unmatched bases: 5. This CDR3 spans 15 amino acids. In DNA form, the CDR3 reads TGCAGCGGCTCCGGGACTAGCGGGAGCACAGATACGCAGTATTTT. This codes for CSGSGTSGSTDTQYF.

This clonotype came up once. The gene calls are TRBV12-3 or TRBV12-4 and TRBJ2-1, with D perhaps matching TRBD1 or TRBD2 (5 bases each). This CDR3 spans 15 amino acids. The germline V and J ends were trimmed by 7 bases and 4 bases, with 17 bases remaining between them. CDR3 sequence (DNA): TGTGCCAGCAACCCATGGGGACGGAATTACAATGAGCAGTTCTTC. Protein product: CASNPWGRNYNEQFF.

The chain recombines TRBV29-1 with TRBJ2-7; TRBD2 matches 11 bases. Trimming removed 1 base from V and 4 bases from J; junction bases left unmatched: 15. Germline loops: CDR1 SQVTM, CDR2 ANQGSEA. The CDR3 totals 18 residues. CDR3 bases: TGCAGCGTTGAAGTGGGGCTAGCGGGAGGAGGTTCTGGGTACGAGCAGTACTTC. Amino acids: CSVEVGLAGGGSGYEQYF.

This clonotype was seen repeatedly, ten times or more. The chain carries TRBV27 and TRBJ2-3; no firm D call. Looked up from germline, CDR1 is MNHEY and CDR2 is SMNVEV (reference sequence). This CDR3 comprises 12 residues. Trimming removed 8 bases from V and 0 bases from J, with 6 bases in between. CDR3 bases: TGTGCCAGCTCCGCTAGCACAGATACGCAGTATTTT. Amino acids: CASSASTDTQYF.

The chain employs TRBV30 and TRBJ2-7; 8 bases are shared with TRBD1. The length of the CDR3 is 13 residues. Germline-derived CDR1 and CDR2 are GTSNPN and SVGIG (reference sequence). V dropped 3 bases and J dropped 5; count of bases not matched to a gene: 6. CDR3 coding DNA: TGTGCCTGGAGAGACAGGGGCGGGAACGAGCAGTACTTC. Translated, it gives CAWRDRGGNEQYF.

This clonotype came up a few times. V gene TRBV20-1 combines with J gene TRBJ2-7; D call uncertain. This CDR3 is 13 amino acids long. The V and J ends lost 3 bases and 2 bases respectively, with 11 bases between them. From germline, CDR1 is DFQATT and CDR2 SNEGSKA (reference sequence). Here the CDR3 DNA reads TGCAGTGCTAGTGGCTTCATGACCTACGAGCAGTACTTC. It codes for CSASGFMTYEQYF.

This clonotype was picked up a small number of times. The chain links TRBV7-9 to TRBJ2-4; a possible D gene is TRBD2 (5 bases). From germline, CDR1 is SEHNR and CDR2 FQNEAQ (reference sequence). V lost 5 bases, J lost 1 base, and 15 bases lay in between. This CDR3 is 16 amino acids long. The CDR3 sequence: CASSGLDSDAKNIQYF. The DNA for the CDR3 is TGTGCCAGCAGCGGGTTGGACTCGGACGCCAAAAACATTCAGTACTTC.

This clonotype has only a few counts. This sequence joins TRBV29-1 and TRBJ2-1; D is perhaps TRBD2 (6 bases). The CDR3 is 15 residues long. V lost 3 bases and J 6 bases, leaving 18 bases between the germline ends. Looked up from germline, CDR1 is SQVTM and CDR2 is ANQGSEA. DNA of the CDR3: TGCAGCGTTGATGCAGCGGGCAGCCCAGGCAATGAGCAGTTCTTC. As protein: CSVDAAGSPGNEQFF.

The V and J genes are TRBV28 and TRBJ2-7; D remains ambiguous. This CDR3 comprises 15 residues. Germline V gene data show CDR1 as MDHEN and CDR2 as SYDVKM. V was shortened by 5 bases and J by 3 bases, with 17 bases between the two germline ends. CDR3 nucleotide sequence: TGTGCCAGCAGTATCCACGGCCCCCAACTCTACGAGCAGTACTTC. Its translation is CASSIHGPQLYEQYF.

This chain joins TRBV10-3 and TRBJ2-7; D uncertain. The CDR3 sequence is 13 residues long. Germline CDR1 ENHRY, CDR2 SYGVKD. Deletions cut 0 bases from V and 3 bases from J, with 6 bases between. The CDR3 DNA is TGTGCCATCAGTGAGTCCGGGTTCTACGAGCAGTACTTC. This codes for CAISESGFYEQYF.

The rearrangement links TRBV12-5 to TRBJ2-3; TRBD1 aligns across 8 bases. Per germline, CDR1 LGHNT and CDR2 FRNRAP. The CDR3 spans 17 residues. The ends lost 6 bases at V and 1 base at J; junction bases unmatched: 12. CDR3 sequence: CASGPPTTGDGTDTQYF. CDR3 nucleotides: TGTGCTAGTGGCCCCCCGACGACAGGGGATGGCACAGATACGCAGTATTTT.

Only a few counts were recorded for this clonotype. The genes are TRBV5-5 and TRBJ1-1, with D unclear. V was cut by 1 base and J by 6 bases, with 10 bases left in between. Germline V gene lookup returns CDR1 SGHKS and CDR2 YYEKEE (reference sequence). The CDR3 is 13 amino acids. The CDR3 sequence is CASSLWGGAEAFF. For the CDR3, the DNA is TGTGCCAGCAGCTTGTGGGGAGGCGCTGAAGCTTTCTTT. Supplemented by reference TRBV5-5 and TRBJ1-1, the full variable domain reads DAGVTQSPTHLIKTRGQQVTLRCSPISGHKSVSWYQQVLGQGPQFIFQYYEKEERGRGNFPDRFSARQFPNYSSELNVNALLLGDSALYLCASSLWGGAEAFFGQGTRLTVV.

This clonotype was seen more than once but under ten times. The chain has TRBV7-6 and TRBJ1-1, with TRBD1 matching 9 bases. The length of the CDR3 is 16 residues. V shed 5 bases, J shed 5 bases, and the junction held 12 bases outside the gene matches. The germline gives CDR1 SGHVS, CDR2 FNYEAQ. The CDR3 region is CASSNHRTGEKTEAFF. In DNA, the CDR3 is TGTGCCAGCAGCAACCACCGGACAGGGGAGAAGACTGAAGCTTTCTTT.

This rearrangement joins TRBV28 to TRBJ2-7; D remains unclear. From germline, CDR1 is MDHEN and CDR2 SYDVKM. V lost 2 bases and J lost 2, with 10 bases in between. This CDR3 contains 14 residues. The chain's CDR3 is CASSLGRRTYEQYF. CDR3 sequence (DNA): TGTGCCAGCAGTTTAGGGCGGAGAACCTACGAGCAGTACTTC.

The genes are TRBV28 and TRBJ1-2, with a tentative D call TRBD1 (5 bases). V was cut by 0 bases and J by 7 bases, with 12 bases left in between. Germline values: CDR1 MDHEN, CDR2 SYDVKM. The CDR3 is made up of 14 amino acids. The CDR3 is CASSLWGDPGGYTF. As DNA, the CDR3 is TGTGCCAGCAGTTTATGGGGGGATCCCGGTGGCTACACCTTC.

This clonotype was detected only a few times. The chain has TRBV5-4 and TRBJ2-2, with TRBD2 matching 10 bases. Unmatched junction bases numbered 14, after V lost 5 bases and J lost 7 bases. The CDR3 extends over 17 amino acids. CDR1 and CDR2 from the germline V gene are SGHNT and YYREEE (reference sequence). CDR3 nucleotides: TGTGCCAGCAGAGACTGGGTAGCGGGAGGTGTAGTCGGGGAGCTGTTTTTT. Protein product: CASRDWVAGGVVGELFF.

The V gene is TRBV6-5, the J gene TRBJ2-3; 9 bases line up with TRBD1. V lost 4 bases to trimming and J lost 3 bases; unmatched junction nucleotides: 5. The CDR3 is 15 residues long. The germline V gene encodes CDR1 MNHEY and CDR2 SVGAGI. The CDR3 DNA reads as TGTGCCAGCAGTTCCCGGGACAGGGTAACAGATACGCAGTATTTT. It codes for CASSSRDRVTDTQYF.

The sample holds a few counts of this clonotype. V usage is TRBV2 and J usage is TRBJ2-1; D gene unclear. CDR3 length: 14 residues. Germline V gene sequence: CDR1 SNHLY, CDR2 FYNNEI. V gave up 5 bases and J gave up 3 bases, with 11 bases separating them. CDR3 DNA: TGTGCCAGCAGTAGTGGGATAGGCTACAATGAGCAGTTCTTC. This gives the protein CASSSGIGYNEQFF.

This chain uses TRBV2 with TRBJ2-5; 8 bases align to TRBD1. V lost 4 bases and J lost 1; bases outside the gene matches: 8. This CDR3 has 16 amino acids. Germline loops: CDR1 SNHLY, CDR2 FYNNEI. CDR3 in amino acids: CASSGAGGQIQETQYF. DNA for the CDR3: TGTGCCAGCAGTGGAGCAGGGGGCCAGATCCAAGAGACCCAGTACTTC.

This clonotype was observed once. The rearrangement uses TRBV27 and TRBJ1-5; D is unclear. The CDR3 consists of 15 residues. V lost 5 bases and J 0 bases, leaving 11 bases between the germline ends. Per germline, CDR1 MNHEY and CDR2 SMNVEV (reference sequence). This CDR3 reads CASSGLGDSNQPQHF. The CDR3 DNA reads TGTGCCAGCAGTGGGTTGGGCGATAGCAATCAGCCCCAGCATTTT.

The chain joins TRBV29-1 to TRBJ2-7, with 9 nucleotides matching TRBD2. This CDR3 region has 15 residues. CDR1 and CDR2 (germline): SQVTM, ANQGSEA. Trimming at V came to 1 base and at J to 1 base, leaving 5 bases not matched to a gene. Here the CDR3 reads CSVEGGLAGSYEQYF. The CDR3 nucleotides read TGCAGCGTTGAAGGAGGCCTAGCGGGGTCCTACGAGCAGTACTTC.

The chain carries TRBV29-1 and TRBJ2-7, with 7 bases identical to TRBD2. Germline V gene data show CDR1 as SQVTM and CDR2 as ANQGSEA. This CDR3 comprises 17 residues. V was clipped by 5 bases and J by 4 bases; unmatched bases: 20. In DNA form, the CDR3 reads TGCAGCGTTTCTCCGGGACTACGGACCCGCAATCGATACGAGCAGTACTTC. The encoded protein is CSVSPGLRTRNRYEQYF.

This clonotype appeared a few times. The chain couples TRBV6-6 to TRBJ2-5; perhaps TRBD1 as D (6 bases). V lost 2 bases and J lost 4, with 14 bases in between. The CDR3 runs to 15 residues. CDR1 and CDR2 (germline): MNHNY, SVGAGI (reference sequence). The CDR3 DNA follows: TGTGCCAGCAGTTACGATCTCAGGGGCCCAGAGACCCAGTACTTC. Its translation is CASSYDLRGPETQYF.

This clonotype was observed a handful of times. V is TRBV4-2 and J is TRBJ1-3; D perhaps matches TRBD1 (5 bases). V was pared by 0 bases and J by 0 bases, with 12 bases between. This CDR3 has 17 residues. Germline V gives CDR1 LGHNA, CDR2 YNFKEQ. The CDR3 bases are TGTGCCAGCAGCCAAGATAGAGGAGGGGACTCTGGAAACACCATATATTTT. It is translated as CASSQDRGGDSGNTIYF.